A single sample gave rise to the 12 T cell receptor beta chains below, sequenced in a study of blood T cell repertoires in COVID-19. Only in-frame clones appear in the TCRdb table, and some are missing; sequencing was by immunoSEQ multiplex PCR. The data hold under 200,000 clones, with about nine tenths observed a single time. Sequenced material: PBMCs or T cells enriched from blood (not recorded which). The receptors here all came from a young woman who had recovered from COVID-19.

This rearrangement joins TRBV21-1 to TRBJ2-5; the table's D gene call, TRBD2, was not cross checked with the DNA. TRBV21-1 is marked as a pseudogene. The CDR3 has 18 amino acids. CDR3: CASSKRGLAGAVTETQYF. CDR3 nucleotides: TGTGCCAGCAGCAAGAGGGGACTAGCGGGAGCCGTCACGGAGACCCAGTACTTC.

The CDR3 sequence is CASSLALYNEQFF. The DNA of the CDR3 is TGTGCCAGCAGCTTGGCGTTGTACAATGAGCAGTTCTTC. This sequence joins TRBV5-5 and TRBJ2-1; D uncertain. This CDR3 has 13 amino acids. The V gene's germline CDR1 is SGHKS and CDR2 YYEKEE (reference sequence). The germline V and J ends were trimmed by 0 bases and 4 bases, with 5 bases remaining between them.

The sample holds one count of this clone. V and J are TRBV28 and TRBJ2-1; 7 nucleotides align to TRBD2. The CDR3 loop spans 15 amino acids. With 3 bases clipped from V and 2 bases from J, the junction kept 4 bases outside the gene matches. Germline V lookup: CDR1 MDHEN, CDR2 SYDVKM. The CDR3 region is CASSLNLAAYNEQFF. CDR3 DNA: TGTGCCAGCAGTTTGAATCTAGCGGCCTACAATGAGCAGTTCTTC.

CDR3 residues: CASSHAPARQGLYGYTF. CDR3 bases: TGCGCCAGCAGCCACGCGCCAGCCCGGCAGGGGCTTTATGGCTACACCTTC. This sequence joins TRBV4-1 and TRBJ1-2; D might be TRBD1 (6 bases). Trimming cost V 3 bases and J 5 bases, with 22 bases left between them. Germline-derived CDR1 and CDR2 are MGHRA and YSYEKL. The CDR3 covers 17 residues.

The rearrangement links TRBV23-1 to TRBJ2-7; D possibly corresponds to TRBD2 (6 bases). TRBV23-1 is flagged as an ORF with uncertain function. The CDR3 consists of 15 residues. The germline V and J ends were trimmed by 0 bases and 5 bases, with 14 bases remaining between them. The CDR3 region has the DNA TGCGCCAGCAGTCAATCGAGACGCGGGAACCACGAGCAGTACTTC. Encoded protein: CASSQSRRGNHEQYF.

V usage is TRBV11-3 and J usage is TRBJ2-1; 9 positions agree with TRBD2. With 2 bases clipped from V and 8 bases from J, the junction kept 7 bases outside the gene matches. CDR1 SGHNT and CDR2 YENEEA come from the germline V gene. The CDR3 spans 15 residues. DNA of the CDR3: TGTGCCAGCAGCTTACGGGCGGGAGGGCCTTATGAGCAGTTCTTC. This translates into CASSLRAGGPYEQFF.

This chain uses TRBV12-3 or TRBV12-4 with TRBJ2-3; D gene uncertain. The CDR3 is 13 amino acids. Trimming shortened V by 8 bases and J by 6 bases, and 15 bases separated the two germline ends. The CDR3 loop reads CASREVGLDTQYF. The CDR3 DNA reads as TGTGCCAGCCGTGAGGTCGGGTTGGATACGCAGTATTTT.

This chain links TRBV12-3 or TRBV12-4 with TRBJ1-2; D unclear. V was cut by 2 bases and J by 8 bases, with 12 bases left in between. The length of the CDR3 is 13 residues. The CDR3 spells CASSLSSSAGYTF. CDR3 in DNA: TGTGCCAGCAGTTTAAGTTCCAGCGCGGGCTACACCTTC.

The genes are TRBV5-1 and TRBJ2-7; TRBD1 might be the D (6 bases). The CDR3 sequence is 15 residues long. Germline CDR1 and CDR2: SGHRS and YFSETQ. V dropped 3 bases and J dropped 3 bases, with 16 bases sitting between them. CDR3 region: CASSWGPGGVYEQYF. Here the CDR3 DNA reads TGCGCCAGCAGCTGGGGGCCGGGTGGAGTCTACGAGCAGTACTTC.

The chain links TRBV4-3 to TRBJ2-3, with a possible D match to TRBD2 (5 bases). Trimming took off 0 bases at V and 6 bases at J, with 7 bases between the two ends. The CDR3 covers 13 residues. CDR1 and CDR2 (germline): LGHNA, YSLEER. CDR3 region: CASSQEPGDTQYF. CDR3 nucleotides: TGCGCCAGCAGCCAAGAACCGGGGGATACGCAGTATTTT.

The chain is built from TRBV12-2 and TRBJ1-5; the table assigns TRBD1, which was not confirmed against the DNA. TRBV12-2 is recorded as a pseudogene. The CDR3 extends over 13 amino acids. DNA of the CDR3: TGTGCAATTACAGGGGGCGGCAATCAGCCCCAGCATTTT. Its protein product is CAITGGGNQPQHF.

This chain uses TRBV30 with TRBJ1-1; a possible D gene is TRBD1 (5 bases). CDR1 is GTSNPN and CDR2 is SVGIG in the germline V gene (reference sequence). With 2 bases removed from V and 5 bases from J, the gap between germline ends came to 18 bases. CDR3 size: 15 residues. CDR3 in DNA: TGTGCCTGGAGTATCCTCGTTTCGGGGGGGACTGAAGCTTTCTTT. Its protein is CAWSILVSGGTEAFF.